This T cell receptor (beta chain) is from a study of breast tumors, draining lymph nodes, adjacent tissues. Study-level points and caveats: Tumor T cell lymph node origin was a supported hypothesis, not proven. Luminal-like breast cancer showed significantly higher tumor–nontumor repertoire similarity than basal-like. Most tumor T cells seemingly derive from lymph node, then expand in tumor.

CDR3 length equals 13 residues. V was trimmed by 5 bases and J by 9 bases, leaving 16 bases between them. Per the germline V gene, CDR1 is SNHLY and CDR2 is FYNNEI. The lymph nodes were axillary draining lymph nodes from breast cancer patients. TCRdb re-analysed the multiplex PCR reads in MiXCR, keeping a single row per CDR3 protein. The table has about 230,000 distinct CDR3 sequences, around 32% seen once. In regard to this clonotype: Its antigen is not known.

The receptor was derived from a female donor with breast cancer. Some clones in this sample may be carry-over from other donors' samples. The chain couples TRBV2 to TRBJ1-1; D might be TRBD1 (5 bases). Material for sequencing was axillary lymph node tissue. The chain's CDR3 is CASSPLDKSQAFF. The CDR3 bases are TGTGCCAGCAGTCCTTTGGACAAATCTCAAGCTTTCTTT.